The entry that follows covers one T cell receptor (beta chain) sequence. What it binds is not known. This entry is derived from a study of vaccination effects on CD4 cells after COVID-19. Across the whole study: Following the second dose by a median of 72 days, the post-vaccine samples were obtained. Researchers reported culturing 1.5 million to 2 million PBMC in each well, adding 9 to 10 IU/ml IL-2 and approximately 10 ug/ml peptides. Notes on the study in general: The study had few convalescent patients and no early post-infection timepoints.

TCRdb's copy holds only in-frame clones and misses some; the assay was immunoSEQ multiplex PCR. The table shows about 57,000 clones, with about 81% occurring only once. V lost 5 bases and J lost 4, with 17 bases in between. This CDR3 is 15 amino acids long. Germline loops: CDR1 SGHTA, CDR2 FQGNSA. Following an approximately 11-day culture, CD4+ T cells were purified. Participants got two doses of BNT162b2 or mRNA-1273 vaccine. All vaccine recipients tested negative for nucleocapsid antibodies and had never contracted SARS-CoV-2 infection. The source of this sequence is a human donor who received a COVID-19 vaccine. J is TRBJ1-2 and V is TRBV7-2; D possibly corresponds to TRBD1 (5 bases). Sequencing used CD4+ T cells from PBMCs cultured without peptide, obtained after COVID-19 vaccination. The CDR3, as DNA: TGTGCCAGCAGCCCCGGACAAGCTTCCCCCTATGGCTACACCTTC. This translates into CASSPGQASPYGYTF.